The text below deals with one T cell receptor beta chain. The antigen remains unidentified. Time point here: week 47, end of study. Doses consisted of 300 ug of mutant IDH1 20-mer peptide each, paired with topical imiquimod. Patients in the study were vaccinated eight times, receiving shots in weeks 1, 3, 5, 7, 11, 15, 19 and 23. Donors' newly diagnosed IDH1-mutant WHO grade 3 or 4 astrocytomas lacked nuclear ATRX. The CDR3 loop spans 16 amino acids. Germline CDR1 and CDR2: LGHNA and YSLEER. Losses at the gene ends were 0 bases for V and 1 base for J; bases not matched to a gene: 5. This record comes from a study of a mutant IDH1 vaccine in newly diagnosed glioma. Study details: Beginning 4-6 weeks after radiotherapy alone, or with temozolomide cycles, vaccination took place.

Libraries were prepared by immunoSEQ multiplex PCR; TCRdb keeps only in-frame clonotypes and omits some of them. Of 10,000 to 15,000 clones listed, around 81% are singletons. The chain uses TRBV4-3 and TRBJ1-2; 7 bases line up with TRBD1. The sequencing used PBMCs, collected from a glioma patient whose treatment included an IDH1 peptide vaccine. This TCR was recovered from a woman between 40 and 50 years old with glioma. CDR3 in DNA: TGCGCCAGCAGCCAAGATGGGGGACAGATTAACTATGGCTACACCTTC. It codes for CASSQDGGQINYGYTF.